This T cell receptor (beta chain) was observed in a study of somatic reversion in DOCK8 deficiency (dated by TCRdb to 2018 to 2021). For context, the study as a whole: The study compared T cell receptor beta repertoires of DOCK8-deficient patients, DOCK8-revertant patients and healthy volunteers. The study examined how somatic reversion of pathogenic DOCK8 variants changes lymphocyte differentiation and function in DOCK8 deficiency. The DOCK8-deficient patients included in the study had already been reported in previous work. Overall study outcomes, separate from this receptor: The methods did not specify, sample by sample, whether the source material for each sample was whole blood or PBMCs.

Libraries came from multiplex PCR. Using EuroClonality-NGS primers, the TRB libraries were generated through a one-step amplicon PCR run on approximately 100 ng genomic DNA. TRB amplicons were sequenced on Illumina MiSeq instruments with 2 x 250 bp version 2 chemistry. The study's processing was this. IMGT/HighV-QUEST was used for primary TRB sequence analysis and V(D)J annotation. Repertoire diversity and composition were evaluated with VDJtools after nonfunctional clones were removed and downsampling was applied for comparisons between samples. TCRdb passed the public sequencing reads through fastp at Q25 and MiXCR, retaining productive beta sequences. Each record represents a unique CDR3 protein, reported with the most common genes and DNA among its rows. The V and J calls and clone size come from TCRdb's table, not from the authors' own analysis. The sample table holds 4,000 to 5,000 distinct CDR3 sequences, of which around a quarter were seen once. The biggest ten clones account for over 7.5% of the sample.

The CDR3 goes from the cysteine to the phenylalanine over 13 residues. Of the read, only the CDR3 DNA is kept; its 39 bases are in frame from base 1. Per the germline V gene (reference sequence), GTSNPN is the CDR1 and SVGIG is the CDR2. At the junction V is shortened by 4 bases and J by 2 bases; bases outside the gene matches: 0. Taking its sample share into account, this clonotype is medium-sized (0.01 to 0.1%). Its recognized antigen is unknown. No much larger clonotype is one base removed from it; base qualities were not supplied. Healthy control blood came from volunteer donors supplied by blood services in Australia and France. Genomic DNA for TCR repertoire analysis was isolated either from whole blood samples or from PBMCs.

The chain is made from TRBV30 and TRBJ1-4; TRBD1 agrees with 8 junctional bases. This receptor was identified in a human donor in good health. The sample was peripheral blood. The CDR3 is CAWNRGTNEKLFF. The DNA sequence reads TGTGCCTGGAACAGGGGGACTAATGAAAAACTGTTTTTT.